Following are 16 T cell receptor beta chains from one sample sequenced in a study of cytomegalovirus exposure and HLA in healthy donors. Primers included in the PCR were 60 Vbeta and 13 Jbeta primers. This table comes from immunoSEQ multiplex PCR, and its TCRdb copy is limited to in-frame clones, with some not included. The sample has 200,000 or so clones; approximately 85% are singletons. Sequencing input: PBMCs. The source is a woman in her fifties or sixties in good health and CMV-seropositive.

This clone was found once. The chain combines TRBV10-3 with TRBJ1-1; D not resolved. The V gene lost 6 bases and the J gene lost 1 base, with 12 bases spanning the gap. This CDR3 comprises 14 residues. Germline assignment: CDR1 ENHRY and CDR2 SYGVKD. CDR3 nucleotide sequence: TGTGCCATCAGCTCAGACAACACGAACACTGAAGCTTTCTTT. It yields the protein CAISSDNTNTEAFF.

This clone was observed a few times. The chain employs TRBV10-1 and TRBJ2-2; TRBD1 aligns across 10 bases. From germline, CDR1 is WNHNN and CDR2 SYGVQD (reference sequence). There are 15 residues in the CDR3. J lost 5 bases, V lost 8 bases, and 8 bases had no gene match. CDR3 amino acids: CASCGQGERTGELFF. CDR3 DNA: TGCGCCAGCTGTGGACAGGGGGAAAGGACCGGGGAGCTGTTTTTT.

This clone was recorded a few times. The V and J genes are TRBV7-2 and TRBJ1-2; no clear D. The CDR3 has 11 amino acids. Germline assignment: CDR1 SGHTA and CDR2 FQGNSA. The ends were cut back, 5 bases at V and 4 bases at J, with 5 bases in the middle. The CDR3 region is CASSPSYGYTF. Here the CDR3 DNA reads TGTGCCAGCAGCCCCAGCTATGGCTACACCTTC.

The CDR3 loop reads CASSWDRWSEQFF. In DNA form, the CDR3 reads TGTGCCAGCAGTTGGGACAGATGGAGTGAGCAGTTCTTC. The chain recombines TRBV2 with TRBJ2-1, with 7 bases aligning to TRBD1. Germline CDR1 is SNHLY and CDR2 is FYNNEI. V shed 5 bases and J 9 bases; nucleotides not matched to a gene: 7. There are 13 residues in the CDR3.

The chain carries TRBV7-2 and TRBJ2-1, with 13 bases matching TRBD2. The CDR3 consists of 17 residues. With V trimmed by 4 bases and J by 2 bases, 5 bases remained unmatched. Germline V gene sequence: CDR1 SGHTA, CDR2 FQGNSA. CDR3 sequence: CASSSRTSGRTYNEQFF. DNA of the CDR3: TGTGCCAGCAGCTCCAGGACTAGCGGGAGAACCTACAATGAGCAGTTCTTC.

The genes are TRBV7-6 and TRBJ2-5; D unclear. Trimming stripped 3 bases from V and 2 bases from J, with 4 bases between. CDR1 is SGHVS and CDR2 is FNYEAQ in the germline V gene. This CDR3 spans 12 amino acids. The CDR3 sequence is CASSFGQETQYF. In DNA form, the CDR3 reads TGTGCCAGCAGCTTCGGTCAAGAGACCCAGTACTTC.

The genes are TRBV27 and TRBJ2-1; 7 bases align to TRBD1. CDR3 length: 13 residues. CDR1 and CDR2 from the germline V gene are MNHEY and SMNVEV (reference sequence). Trimming removed 3 bases from V and 8 bases from J; junction bases left unmatched: 4. This CDR3 is CASSFRGSHEQFF. CDR3 nucleotide sequence: TGTGCCAGCAGTTTCAGGGGGAGCCATGAGCAGTTCTTC.

The chain recombines TRBV5-4 with TRBJ2-7, with D tentatively TRBD1 (6 bases). The ends were cut back, 2 bases at V and 6 bases at J, with 9 bases in the middle. The germline CDR1 and CDR2 sequences are SGHNT and YYREEE (reference sequence). The CDR3 spans 12 residues. In DNA, the CDR3 is TGTGCCAGCAGCTTTACAGGGTTCGAGCAGTACTTC. Its protein product is CASSFTGFEQYF.

The chain employs TRBV5-4 and TRBJ2-5; the D gene is possibly TRBD1 (7 bases). Per the germline V gene, CDR1 is SGHNT and CDR2 is YYREEE (reference sequence). V shed 1 base and J shed 3 bases, with 13 bases lying between them. The CDR3 has 15 residues. CDR3 sequence reads: CASSLRAGQKETQYF. The CDR3 DNA is TGTGCCAGCAGCTTGAGGGCGGGACAGAAAGAGACCCAGTACTTC.

The sample holds one count of this clone. V is TRBV10-3 and J is TRBJ1-4; TRBD1 is a possible D gene (6 bases). CDR3 length: 14 residues. CDR1 and CDR2 from the germline V gene are ENHRY and SYGVKD. V lost 3 bases and J 8 bases, leaving 13 bases between the germline ends. CDR3 in amino acids: CAISDQGQGEKLFF. CDR3 DNA sequence: TGTGCCATCAGTGACCAGGGGCAAGGCGAAAAACTGTTTTTT.

V is TRBV2 and J is TRBJ2-7, with TRBD2 matching over 8 bases. The J call may be wrong; the DNA end is better matched by TRBJ2-5. From germline, CDR1 is SNHLY and CDR2 FYNNEI. The CDR3 is 15 residues long. CDR3 nucleotides: TGTGCCAGCAGCCCACTAGCGGCCCTAAAAGAGACCCAGTACTTC. Translation gives CASSPLAALKETQYF.

The CDR3 sequence is CASRRGLAYEQYF. Written as DNA, the CDR3 is TGTGCCAGCAGGAGAGGGCTTGCGTACGAGCAGTACTTC. This chain joins TRBV27 and TRBJ2-7, with D possibly being TRBD2 (5 bases). CDR1 and CDR2 (germline): MNHEY, SMNVEV (reference sequence). The V end was cut by 6 bases, the J end by 4 bases, with 13 bases between. The CDR3 is 13 amino acids.

The chain combines TRBV2 with TRBJ2-5; TRBD2 might be the D (5 bases). The V and J ends lost 2 bases and 5 bases respectively, with 12 bases between them. This CDR3 comprises 14 residues. Looked up from germline, CDR1 is SNHLY and CDR2 is FYNNEI. The CDR3 DNA is TGTGCCAGCAGTGAAAGGCTAGCAGCGGAGACCCAGTACTTC. Translation gives CASSERLAAETQYF.

The CDR3, as DNA: TGTGCCAGCAGTTTAAAGGGAGAGACTGAAGCTTTCTTT. The encoded protein is CASSLKGETEAFF. V gene TRBV28 combines with J gene TRBJ1-1, with D unclear. CDR3 size: 13 residues. The germline V and J ends were trimmed by 2 bases and 5 bases, with 9 bases remaining between them. CDR1 and CDR2 (germline): MDHEN, SYDVKM.

The chain is built from TRBV19 and TRBJ2-1; D not resolved. V lost 6 bases and J 8 bases, leaving 14 bases between the germline ends. This CDR3 comprises 13 residues. Germline-derived CDR1 and CDR2 are LNHDA and SQIVND (reference sequence). DNA of the CDR3: TGTGCCAGTAGCTCCTATTTTTTGGATGAGCAGTTCTTC. This translates into CASSSYFLDEQFF. Supplemented by reference TRBV19 and TRBJ2-1, the full variable domain reads DGGITQSPKYLFRKEGQNVTLSCEQNLNHDAMYWYRQDPGQGLRLIYYSQIVNDFQKGDIAEGYSVSREKKESFPLTVTSAQKNPTAFYLCASSSYFLDEQFFGPGTRLTVL.

The V call is TRBV6-1, the J call TRBJ2-2; D may be TRBD1 (5 bases). This CDR3 contains 13 residues. Germline lookup yields CDR1 MNHNS and CDR2 SASEGT. V lost 7 bases, J lost 1 base, and 7 bases lay in between. The CDR3 bases are TGTGCCAGCATCGACAGGAACACCGGGGAGCTGTTTTTT. Translating gives CASIDRNTGELFF.